These 13 T cell receptor beta chains share one sample of origin, sequenced in a study of beta chain features in type 1 diabetes. Isolated RNA was reverse transcribed in full, so expressed TCRB transcripts were sequenced. The data were produced by immunoSEQ multiplex PCR, yet TCRdb's version contains in-frame clones alone and is incomplete. The table lists 450,000 to 600,000 clones, roughly 31% of them singletons, with roughly 0.06% in the top ten. Sequencing input: naive CD4+ T cells from blood. These receptor sequences come from a man younger than 35 in good health.

The V and J genes are TRBV7-9 and TRBJ1-4; 7 bases fit TRBD1. Germline loops: CDR1 SEHNR, CDR2 FQNEAQ (reference sequence). The CDR3 is made up of 14 amino acids. V lost 7 bases to trimming and J lost 7 bases; unmatched junction nucleotides: 9. The DNA for the CDR3 is TGTGCCAGCACCTGGGACAGCGGATCTGAAAAACTGTTTTTT. Residues: CASTWDSGSEKLFF.

This chain uses TRBV7-6 with TRBJ2-5, with D uncertain. V was clipped by 1 base and J by 5 bases, with 11 bases between them. Germline V CDR1 and CDR2: SGHVS, FNYEAQ. This CDR3 is 14 amino acids long. The CDR3 loop reads CASSLGIGSETQYF. The CDR3 DNA follows: TGTGCCAGCAGCTTAGGGATAGGGTCGGAGACCCAGTACTTC.

The J gene is TRBJ2-7, the V gene TRBV2; 9 nucleotides align to TRBD1. V dropped 8 bases and J dropped 6; count of bases not matched to a gene: 11. CDR1 and CDR2 from the germline V gene are SNHLY and FYNNEI. The CDR3 length is 14 residues. For the CDR3, the DNA is TGTGCCAGCGTCGCGGGACAGGGAATAAGCGAGCAGTACTTC. It is translated as CASVAGQGISEQYF.

In its sample, this clone was seen a few times. The V and J genes are TRBV7-2 and TRBJ2-3, with D possibly TRBD1 on 6 matching bases. The CDR3 loop spans 14 amino acids. Germline CDR1 SGHTA, CDR2 FQGNSA. V lost 4 bases, J lost 2 bases, and 10 bases lay in between. CDR3 loop: CASSSDRNTDTQYF. In nucleotides, the CDR3 is TGTGCCAGCAGCTCAGACAGGAACACAGATACGCAGTATTTT.

The chain carries TRBV30 and TRBJ2-1; 13 nucleotides line up with TRBD2. There are 15 residues in the CDR3. Germline V CDR1 and CDR2: GTSNPN, SVGIG (reference sequence). Germline trimming cut 0 bases from V and 12 bases from J; bases unmatched to any gene: 8. The chain's CDR3 is CAWSVQLAGGLAQFF. The CDR3 DNA sequence: TGTGCCTGGAGTGTACAACTAGCGGGAGGGCTGGCGCAGTTCTTC. Looking up the rest from reference TRBV30 and TRBJ2-1 gives the full variable domain: SQTIHQWPATLVQPVGSPLSLECTVEGTSNPNLYWYRQAAGRGLQLLFYSVGIGQISSEVPQNLSASRPQDRQFILSSKKLLLSDSGFYLCAWSVQLAGGLAQFFGPGTRLTVL.

The chain links TRBV14 to TRBJ2-2, with D unresolved. Germline assignment: CDR1 SGHDN and CDR2 FVKESK. The CDR3 sequence is 15 residues long. Trimming removed 2 bases at V and 7 bases at J, with 14 bases between. The CDR3 bases are TGTGCCAGCAGCCAATTTCCGACTTTGATCGGGGAGCTGTTTTTT. This gives the protein CASSQFPTLIGELFF.

This clone was seen only a few times. This sample also contains other DNA sequences that code for the same CDR3. The rearrangement links TRBV19 to TRBJ2-1; 8 bases fit TRBD1. The germline CDR1 and CDR2 sequences are LNHDA and SQIVND (reference sequence). V dropped 3 bases and J dropped 0; count of bases not matched to a gene: 1. The CDR3 contains 15 residues. In nucleotides, the CDR3 is TGTGCCAGTAGTATCGACAGGGGCTCCTACAATGAGCAGTTCTTC. Amino acid sequence: CASSIDRGSYNEQFF.

The chain employs TRBV5-1 and TRBJ2-1, with D uncertain. V was shortened by 3 bases and J by 1 base, with 11 bases between the two germline ends. CDR1 is SGHRS, CDR2 YFSETQ, per germline. The CDR3 length is 15 residues. The CDR3 bases are TGCGCCAGCAGCTCCCCCAAAGGGTCCTACAATGAGCAGTTCTTC. This gives the protein CASSSPKGSYNEQFF.

V is TRBV30 and J is TRBJ1-1, with D uncertain. The CDR3 consists of 14 residues. Trimming cost V 1 base and J 0 bases, with 9 bases left between them. The germline CDR1 and CDR2 sequences are GTSNPN and SVGIG (reference sequence). In nucleotides, the CDR3 is TGTGCCTGGAGTGGGGGAAGAATGAACACTGAAGCTTTCTTT. This translates into CAWSGGRMNTEAFF.

This rearrangement joins TRBV9 to TRBJ1-3, with 9 bases lining up with TRBD1. CDR3 length: 16 amino acids. J was trimmed by 2 bases and V by 2 bases; bases with no gene match: 5. In germline, CDR1 is SGDLS, CDR2 YYNGEE. In DNA, the CDR3 is TGTGCCAGCAGCGTCGGGACAGGGCAGGCTGGAAACACCATATATTTT. Its protein is CASSVGTGQAGNTIYF.

The chain is built from TRBV16 and TRBJ1-2; D unclear. CDR3 length equals 13 residues. Trimming cost V 0 bases and J 7 bases, with 9 bases left between them. Germline CDR1 reads KGHSY; CDR2 reads FQNENV. As DNA, the CDR3 is TGTGCCAGCAGCCAATCCGGGGTGGGTGGCTACACCTTC. It codes for CASSQSGVGGYTF.

The genes are TRBV29-1 and TRBJ1-5; tentatively, D is TRBD1 (6 bases). V lost 7 bases and J 10 bases, leaving 20 bases between the germline ends. The CDR3 extends over 13 amino acids. Germline lookup yields CDR1 SQVTM and CDR2 ANQGSEA. The CDR3 loop reads CSARDGGHGPQHF. The DNA for the CDR3 is TGCAGCGCGAGGGACGGGGGACACGGACCCCAGCATTTT.

The V gene is TRBV29-1, the J gene TRBJ2-5; a possible D gene is TRBD2 (5 bases). In germline, CDR1 is SQVTM, CDR2 ANQGSEA. Trimming took off 4 bases at V and 3 bases at J, with 9 bases between the two ends. The CDR3 consists of 12 residues. CDR3 DNA sequence: TGCAGCGTTGCGAGGGCAGAAGAGACCCAGTACTTC. The encoded protein is CSVARAEETQYF.